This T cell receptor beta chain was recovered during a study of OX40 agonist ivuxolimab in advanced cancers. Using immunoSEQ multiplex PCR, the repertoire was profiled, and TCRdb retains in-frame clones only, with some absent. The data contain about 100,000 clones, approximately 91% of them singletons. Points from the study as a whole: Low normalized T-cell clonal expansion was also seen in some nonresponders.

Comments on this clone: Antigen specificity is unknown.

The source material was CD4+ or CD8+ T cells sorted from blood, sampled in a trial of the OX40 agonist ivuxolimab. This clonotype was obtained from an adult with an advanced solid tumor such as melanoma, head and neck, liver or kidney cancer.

The CDR3 region has the DNA TGTGCCAGCAACCAGGACAGGGGGCGAAACACTGAAGCTTTCTTT. This translates into CASNQDRGRNTEAFF. V usage is TRBV6-5 and J usage is TRBJ1-1; 11 bases are a match to TRBD1. CDR1 MNHEY and CDR2 SVGAGI come from the germline V gene. V was clipped by 7 bases and J by 2 bases; unmatched bases: 6. CDR3 length equals 15 residues.